The sequence of this T cell receptor (beta chain) was determined in a study of T cell responses to AZD1222 COVID-19 vaccine. This table comes from immunoSEQ multiplex PCR, and its TCRdb copy is limited to in-frame clones, with some not included. The sample includes about 92,000 clones, approximately 90% of them seen just once. CDR1 is LGHDT, CDR2 YNNKEL, per germline (reference sequence). V lost 0 bases and J lost 0, with 6 bases in between. CDR3 length: 15 residues. The specimen was peripheral blood, collected on day 0 of AZD1222 vaccination. The sequence was collected from an adult in good health. The rearrangement joins TRBV3-1 (or the pseudogene TRBV3-2) to TRBJ1-3, with D unresolved. CDR3 DNA: TGTGCCAGCAGCCAAGACACGCTCTCTGGAAACACCATATATTTT. Its protein is CASSQDTLSGNTIYF.